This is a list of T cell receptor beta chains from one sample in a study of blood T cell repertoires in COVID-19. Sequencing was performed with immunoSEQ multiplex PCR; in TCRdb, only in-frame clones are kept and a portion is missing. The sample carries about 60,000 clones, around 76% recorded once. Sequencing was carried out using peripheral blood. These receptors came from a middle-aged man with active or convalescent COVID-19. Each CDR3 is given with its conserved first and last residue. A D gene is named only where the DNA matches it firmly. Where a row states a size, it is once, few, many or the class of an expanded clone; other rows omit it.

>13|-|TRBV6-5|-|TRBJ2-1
TGTGCCAGCAGTCGGTATTCCTACAATGAGCAGTTCTTC
CASSRYSYNEQFF
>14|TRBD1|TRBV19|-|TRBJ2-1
TGTGCCAGTAGTAACAGGGGGATCCACAATGAGCAGTTCTTC
CASSNRGIHNEQFF
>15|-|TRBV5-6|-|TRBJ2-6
TGTGCCAGCAGCAAGAACCAGGCTGGGGCCAACGTCCTGACTTTC
CASSKNQAGANVLTF
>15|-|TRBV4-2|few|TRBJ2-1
TGTGCCAGCAGCCAAGATGGAACGGAGAACAATGAGCAGTTCTTC
CASSQDGTENNEQFF
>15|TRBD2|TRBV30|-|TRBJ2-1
TGTGCCTGGAGTGTACCGACTAGCGCCTACAATGAGCAGTTCTTC
CAWSVPTSAYNEQFF
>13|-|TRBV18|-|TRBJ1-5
TGTGCCAGCTCACCTGACAGAAATCAGCCCCAGCATTTT
CASSPDRNQPQHF
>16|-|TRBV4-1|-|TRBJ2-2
TGCGCCAGCAGCCAAGACCCCCTAGACAGCACCGGGGAGCTGTTTTTT
CASSQDPLDSTGELFF
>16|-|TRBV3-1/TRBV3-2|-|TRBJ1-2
TGTGCCAGCAGTAAAGGAACAGGGTCGGCTAACTATGGCTACACCTTC
CASSKGTGSANYGYTF
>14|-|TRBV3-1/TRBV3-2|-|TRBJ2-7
TGTGCCAGCAGCCGGGACACCGGTTCCTACGAGCAGTACTTC
CASSRDTGSYEQYF
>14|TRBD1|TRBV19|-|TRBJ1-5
TGTGCCAGTACCGACAGGGCCCGCAATCAGCCCCAGCATTTT
CASTDRARNQPQHF
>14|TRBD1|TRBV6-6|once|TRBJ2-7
TGTGCCAGCAGTCGATCGACAGGGCCGTCCGAGCAGTACTTC
CASSRSTGPSEQYF
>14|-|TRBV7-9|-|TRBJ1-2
TGTGCCAGCAGCCTCGGCCGGGACACCTACGGCTACACCTTC
CASSLGRDTYGYTF
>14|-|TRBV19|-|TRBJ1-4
TGTGCCAGTAGTATAATGGCATCTAATGAAAAACTGTTTTTT
CASSIMASNEKLFF
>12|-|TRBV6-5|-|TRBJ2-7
TGTGCCAGCAGTTACGGGGGGTCCGAGCAGTACTTC
CASSYGGSEQYF
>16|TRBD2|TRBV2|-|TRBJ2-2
TGTGCCAGCAGTGTTTCAGCGGGGGGGCTTCCCGGGGAGCTGTTTTTT
CASSVSAGGLPGELFF
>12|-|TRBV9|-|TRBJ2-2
TGTGCCAGACCCCAGGGAATCGGGGAGCTGTTTTTT
CARPQGIGELFF
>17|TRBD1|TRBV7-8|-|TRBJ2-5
TGTGCCAGCAGCTCCCCTGAGACAGGGTGGGAACAAGAGACCCAGTACTTC
CASSSPETGWEQETQYF
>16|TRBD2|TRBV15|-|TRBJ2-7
TGTGCCACCAGCAGGGGATTTAGCGGGGCGCCGGACGAGCAGTACTTC
CATSRGFSGAPDEQYF
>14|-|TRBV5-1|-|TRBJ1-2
TGCGCCAGCAGCGACGGGGGGTCTAACTATGGCTACACCTTC
CASSDGGSNYGYTF
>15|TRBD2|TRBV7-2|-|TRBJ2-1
TGTGCCAGCAGCCCCGCGGGACTAGCGTACAATGAGCAGTTCTTC
CASSPAGLAYNEQFF
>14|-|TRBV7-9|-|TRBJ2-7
TGTGCCAGCAGCTTCCCAGGTCCTTCCTACGAGCAGTACTTC
CASSFPGPSYEQYF
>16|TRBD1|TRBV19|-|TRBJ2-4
TGTGCCAGTAAGAAGGAGGGGACAGGGGGTAAGTTCATTCAGTACTTC
CASKKEGTGGKFIQYF
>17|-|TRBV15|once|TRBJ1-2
TGTGCCACCAGCAGAGATTGGGTAGAAGGGGCGCACTATGGCTACACCTTC
CATSRDWVEGAHYGYTF
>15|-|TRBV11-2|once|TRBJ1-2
TGTGCCAGCAGCTTAGCGTCTCGTCCCCAGGATGGCTACACCTTC
CASSLASRPQDGYTF
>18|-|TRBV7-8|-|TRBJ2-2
TGTGCCAGCAGCTTTTCGATGTCCCCGACTGAAGACACCGGGGAGCTGTTTTTT
CASSFSMSPTEDTGELFF
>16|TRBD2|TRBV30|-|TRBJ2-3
TGTGCCTGGAGTGCAACGACTAGCGGGAGTGTGGATACGCAGTATTTT
CAWSATTSGSVDTQYF
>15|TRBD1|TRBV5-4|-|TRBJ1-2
TGTGCCAGCAGCACAAGGGACAGGGCCAACTATGGCTACACCTTC
CASSTRDRANYGYTF
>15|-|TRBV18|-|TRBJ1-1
TGTGCCAGCTCAGATTTCGGGGTTCGGCACACTGAAGCTTTCTTT
CASSDFGVRHTEAFF
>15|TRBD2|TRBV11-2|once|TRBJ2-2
TGTGCCAGTCGCAGGACTAGCGGGAACACCGGGGAGCTGTTTTTT
CASRRTSGNTGELFF
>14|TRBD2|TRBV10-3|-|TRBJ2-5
TGTGCCATCAGGACTAGCGGGGGCCGGGAGACCCAGTACTTC
CAIRTSGGRETQYF
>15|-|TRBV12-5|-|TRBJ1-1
TGTGCTAGTGGTCCTTACAGCTTGCTCGGCACTGAAGCTTTCTTT
CASGPYSLLGTEAFF
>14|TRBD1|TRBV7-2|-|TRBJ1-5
TGTGCCAGCAGCGCGGGACAGGTCGGGCAGCCCCAGCATTTT
CASSAGQVGQPQHF
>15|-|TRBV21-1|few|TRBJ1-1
TGTGCCAGCCCCGGGACAGGGGAGTGGAACACTGAAGCTTTCTTT
CASPGTGEWNTEAFF
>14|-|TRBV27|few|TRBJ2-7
TGTGCCAGCAGTGCCGACAGGTGGAGCAACGAGCAGTACTTC
CASSADRWSNEQYF
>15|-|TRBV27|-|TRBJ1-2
TGTGCCAGCAGTCAGAAGACAGGCCAGGCTTATCGCTACACCTTC
CASSQKTGQAYRYTF
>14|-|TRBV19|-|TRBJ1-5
TGTGCCAGTAGTATCGCAGACAGGAATCAGCCCCAGCATTTT
CASSIADRNQPQHF
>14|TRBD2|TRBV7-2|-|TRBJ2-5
TGTGCCAGCGGACAAGCGGGATTAGTCGGGACCCAGTACTTC
CASGQAGLVGTQYF
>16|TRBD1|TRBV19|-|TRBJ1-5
TGTGCCAGTAGTATAGATGGGACAGGTGGCAATCAGCCCCAGCATTTT
CASSIDGTGGNQPQHF
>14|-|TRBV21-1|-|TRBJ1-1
TGTGCCAGCAGCAAAGCGCAGGGGTACACTGAAGCTTTCTTT
CASSKAQGYTEAFF
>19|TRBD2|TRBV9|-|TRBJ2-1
TGTGCCAGCAGCCCCTCCGGACTAGCGGACCCGAGCTCCTACAATGAGCAGTTCTTC
CASSPSGLADPSSYNEQFF
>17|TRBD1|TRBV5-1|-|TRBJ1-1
TGCGCCAGCAGCTTGAATAGGTGGGACAGGATGAACACTGAAGCTTTCTTT
CASSLNRWDRMNTEAFF
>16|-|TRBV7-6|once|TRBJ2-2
TGTGCCAGCAGCCGAGCCGGGACACCCGCGGCCGGGGAGCTGTTTTTT
CASSRAGTPAAGELFF
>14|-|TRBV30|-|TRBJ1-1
TGTGCCTGGAGAAACAGGCCAGTTGACACTGAAGCTTTCTTT
CAWRNRPVDTEAFF
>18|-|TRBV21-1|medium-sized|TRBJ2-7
TGTGCCAGCAGCACCCGTCCCGGGACATTGAGAGGGATATACGAGCAGTACTTC
CASSTRPGTLRGIYEQYF
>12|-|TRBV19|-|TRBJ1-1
TGTGCCAGTATAGCAGAGAACACTGAAGCTTTCTTT
CASIAENTEAFF
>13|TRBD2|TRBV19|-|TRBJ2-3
TGTGCCAGCAGACTAGCGGGAGCGGATACGCAGTATTTT
CASRLAGADTQYF
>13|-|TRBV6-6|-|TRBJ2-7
TGTGCCAGCAGTTACATGGAGGGAGGCGAGCAGTACTTC
CASSYMEGGEQYF
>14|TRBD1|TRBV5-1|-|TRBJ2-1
TGCGCCAGCACTCCAGGGGGCGGGTACAATGAGCAGTTCTTC
CASTPGGGYNEQFF
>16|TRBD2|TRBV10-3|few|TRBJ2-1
TGTGCCATGGGGACTAGCGGGTCCTTTAACTACAATGAGCAGTTCTTC
CAMGTSGSFNYNEQFF
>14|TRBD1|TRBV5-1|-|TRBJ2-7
TGCGCCAGCAGCTTCATGGACAGGGATTACGAGCAGTACTTC
CASSFMDRDYEQYF
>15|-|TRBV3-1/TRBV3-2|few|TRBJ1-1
TGTGCCAGCAGCCAAGGTGATTGGGGCTTCTCTGACGATTTCTTT
CASSQGDWGFSDDFF
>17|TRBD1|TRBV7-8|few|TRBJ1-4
TGTGCCAGCAGCCCGGGACAGGGGGTATCAACTAATGAAAAACTGTTTTTT
CASSPGQGVSTNEKLFF